Listed below are T cell receptor beta chains from one sample, sequenced in a study of neurological immune-mediated disorders. In TCRdb, the 5' RACE reads were re-called with MiXCR into one record per CDR3 protein. The repertoire holds roughly 13,000 distinct CDR3 sequences, 10% seen once, with around a quarter in the top ten. Sequencing used PBMCs. Receptor source: a woman in her thirties or forties in good health. CDR3s include the opening cysteine and the closing phenylalanine or tryptophan. The D gene is left open where the match is weak. Only some rows state a clone size, as once, few, many or a class for expanded clones.

d_gene	j_gene	abundance	v_gene	CDR3nt	CDR3aa
TRBD1	TRBJ2-5	NA	TRBV20-1	TGCAGTGTTAGACAGGGGTTGTACCAAGAGACCCAGTACTTC	CSVRQGLYQETQYF
NA	TRBJ2-7	many	TRBV20-1	TGCAGTGCTAGGGGGCCGCGGCAGCGATCCGAGCAGTACTTC	CSARGPRQRSEQYF
NA	TRBJ1-2	medium-sized	TRBV7-4	TGTGCCAGCAGGCCGACCGGGACTTACTATGGCTACACCTTC	CASRPTGTYYGYTF
TRBD2	TRBJ2-4	many	TRBV12-3/TRBV12-4	TGTGCCAGCAGTTTATATCTAGCGGGAGAGGTACTAGCCAAAAACATTCAGTACTTC	CASSLYLAGEVLAKNIQYF
TRBD2	TRBJ2-3	many	TRBV20-1	TGCAGTGCTCCCAAGACGGCCGCCAGGACTAGGTGGGCCACAGATACGCAGTATTTT	CSAPKTAARTRWATDTQYF
NA	TRBJ2-1	many	TRBV7-9	TGTGCCAGCAGCCCCCCCAGGGGCCCCTACTACAATGAGCAGTTCTTC	CASSPPRGPYYNEQFF
NA	TRBJ2-4	many	TRBV29-1	TGCAGCGCCGAGGATGAAAACATTCAGTACTTC	CSAEDENIQYF
NA	TRBJ2-2	many	TRBV12-3/TRBV12-4	TGTGCCAGCAGTTTTTATCCCGGGGAGCTGTTTTTT	CASSFYPGELFF
NA	TRBJ1-1	many	TRBV29-1	TGCAGCGCTGAGAGCAGGGAAGGGACTGAAGCTTTCTTT	CSAESREGTEAFF
TRBD1	TRBJ1-6	many	TRBV5-5	TGTGCCAGCAGCTTAGACGGACAGGGCTATAATTCACCCCTCCACTTT	CASSLDGQGYNSPLHF
NA	TRBJ1-1	many	TRBV5-1	TGCGCCAGCAGCTTGGCTGTCGGGATGAACACTGAAGCTTTCTTT	CASSLAVGMNTEAFF
TRBD1	TRBJ1-5	many	TRBV5-1	TGCGCCAGCAGCTTGGGGGCAGGGGGGAATCAGCCCCAGCATTTT	CASSLGAGGNQPQHF
NA	TRBJ2-2	many	TRBV12-3/TRBV12-4	TGTGCCAGCAGTTACCGGGCCCGGGGCACCGGGGAGCTGTTTTTT	CASSYRARGTGELFF
TRBD1	TRBJ1-4	few	TRBV7-9	TGTGCCAGCAGCTACCAGGGGGGGGAAGAAAAACTGTTTTTT	CASSYQGGEEKLFF
TRBD2	TRBJ2-3	many	TRBV5-6	TGTGCCAGCAGCTTGGCCGGGTTAGCGGGACGCACAGATACGCAGTATTTT	CASSLAGLAGRTDTQYF
TRBD1	TRBJ2-7	many	TRBV5-1	TGCGCCAGCAGCTTCGGACAGGCCTACGAGCAGTACTTC	CASSFGQAYEQYF
TRBD1	TRBJ1-1	many	TRBV12-3/TRBV12-4	TGTGCCAGCATGCGGGACAGGGCGGCTACTAACACTGAAGCTTTCTTT	CASMRDRAATNTEAFF
NA	TRBJ2-2	many	TRBV7-8	TGTGCCAGCAGCTTAGAGGGTGGCCGCGGCACCGGGGAGCTGTTTTTT	CASSLEGGRGTGELFF
NA	TRBJ1-1	many	TRBV7-8	TGTGCCAGCAGCTTAGGTTCCCGATACACAGGGAAAACTGAAGCTTTCTTT	CASSLGSRYTGKTEAFF
NA	TRBJ1-2	many	TRBV9	TGTGCCAGCAGCGCAGTAATAAACTATGGCTACACCTTC	CASSAVINYGYTF
NA	TRBJ2-1	medium-sized	TRBV5-1	TGCGCCAGCAGCTCCCAACGTGAGCAGTTCTTC	CASSSQREQFF
TRBD2	TRBJ2-3	few	TRBV5-6	TGTGCCAGCCCAAGCGGGGCAGATACGCAGTATTTT	CASPSGADTQYF
NA	TRBJ2-1	many	TRBV6-5	TGTGCCAGCGCCACCGGGACACGACTTTACAATGAGCAGTTCTTC	CASATGTRLYNEQFF
NA	TRBJ2-7	many	TRBV9	TGTGCCAGCAGCCCCGGGTCCCTGAGCTACGAGCAGTACTTC	CASSPGSLSYEQYF
NA	TRBJ1-1	many	TRBV20-1	TGCAGTCCAGCTAATATCCTTTGGGGGAGCGGGTCTGGAGCTTTCTTT	CSPANILWGSGSGAFF
NA	TRBJ2-1	many	TRBV7-8	TGTGCCAGCAGCTTAGATCGGGGTCCCTACAATGAGCAGTTCTTC	CASSLDRGPYNEQFF
NA	TRBJ2-2	many	TRBV20-1	TGCAGTGCTAAGGCAGTCTTTGGAGGGGACACCGGGGAGCTGTTTTTT	CSAKAVFGGDTGELFF
NA	TRBJ2-1	many	TRBV5-1	TGCGCCAGCAGCTTGGGGGTAGCCGATGAGCAGTTCTTC	CASSLGVADEQFF
TRBD1	TRBJ1-2	large	TRBV12-3/TRBV12-4	TGTGCCAGCAACCCACTGGGACAGGGAGCCTTC	CASNPLGQGAF
TRBD2	TRBJ2-2	many	TRBV4-2	TGTGCCAGCAGTCACGGCGGTCAAGCGGGAAGGAACACCGGGGAGCTGTTTTTT	CASSHGGQAGRNTGELFF
NA	TRBJ1-2	NA	TRBV19	TGTGCCAGCAACACCCCAGGGACGGGAAATGGCTACACCTTC	CASNTPGTGNGYTF
NA	TRBJ2-7	NA	TRBV9	TGTGCCAGCAGCGCCTCCGGGACGGCCTCCGAGCAGTACTTC	CASSASGTASEQYF
TRBD1	TRBJ2-1	NA	TRBV18	TGTGCCAGCTCAGGGCAGGGGGTTACCCTCCACAATGAGCAGTTCTTC	CASSGQGVTLHNEQFF